This T cell receptor (beta chain) was recovered during a study of CD8+ T cells in alopecia areata. cDNA prepared by RNA extraction and subsequent reverse transcription served as the template for sequencing. Clones were sequenced by immunoSEQ multiplex PCR, and TCRdb holds only the in-frame ones, with some missing. The sample lists roughly 150,000 clones, 85% to 90% seen once, with about 14% in the top ten. The CDR3 is 15 residues long. V lost 0 bases and J lost 1, with 9 bases in between. Germline V CDR1 and CDR2: SGHNT, YYREEE (reference sequence). Concerning this clone itself: What it binds is unknown.

The study's findings and limits: Scalp sample sequencing also detects resident alphabeta T cells of normal skin.

Material: CD8+ T cells sorted from blood, obtained at week 0. The genes are TRBV5-4 and TRBJ2-3; D is ambiguous. The receptor was isolated from a human donor with alopecia areata. The CDR3 loop is CASSLESLGTDTQYF. The CDR3 DNA sequence: TGTGCCAGCAGCTTGGAGAGTTTGGGCACAGATACGCAGTATTTT.